This T cell receptor (beta chain) was sequenced in a study of T cells in women clearing cervical HPV infection (dated by TCRdb to 2017 to 2018). Looking at the study overall: The cases were some 25 women with histologically confirmed HPV16-related CIN3 or worse, and 2 of these cases were invasive cancers. The controls were 25 women whose single incident HPV16 infection cleared within 12 months with no development of precancer or cancer. The parent cohort enrolled roughly 9,400 women aged 18 or older in Guanacaste, Costa Rica, in about 1993 to 1994 and followed the women for around seven years. Since HLA typing was available for only a few women, HLA type could not be ruled out as a confounder. Cases were matched to controls by age within five years and by the year the sample was collected. Five blinded duplicates per group were added as quality controls, giving about 60 samples: approximately 50 participants and around ten replicates. Blood from cases was drawn at the visit where the lesion was first identified, while blood from controls was drawn once the infection was no longer detected. For cases, a median interval of roughly 150 days, with an interquartile range of 90 to 200 days, was observed between lesion detection and blood sampling. Cases had a median age of about 34 years and controls had a median age of around 41, with no significant differences in baseline characteristics. Nested within Costa Rica's Guanacaste HPV Natural History Study, an exploratory proof-of-principle case-control study compared TCR repertoires across cervical HPV16 outcomes. Broader findings and caveats from the paper: TRBV6-7 relative abundance was lower in cases than in controls (around 0.11% versus 0.15%; Bonferroni P = 0.0008). Because of the cross-sectional design, the study could not determine whether the associations came before infection or resulted from infection, and neither effector/memory subsets nor HPV-specific T cells were isolated. CIN3+ cases had significantly higher TCR repertoire richness than controls across sequencing depths, but evenness did not differ between the groups. Random forest classifiers that combined richness and V gene abundances separated cases from controls with an estimated AUC of less than 0.85. Because the number of T cells in each sample was unknown, differences in richness could reflect differing T-cell content rather than repertoire biology.

Concerning this clone: Its recognized antigen is unknown. The read finishes 3 residues shy of the CDR3 end, and the germline J gene is used to complete it. At the DNA level, this CDR3 is encoded by other sequences in the same sample as well.

TCR beta CDR3 regions were amplified by multiplex PCR from an average of roughly 1,200 ng genomic DNA per sample using the immunoSEQ assay. To correct primer bias, the assay used a complete synthetic TCR repertoire to set an amplification baseline. The amplicons were sequenced on the Illumina platform. The original pipeline was this. Sequences were error-corrected by clustering with frequency ratios and a modified nearest-neighbor algorithm, then analyzed in the immunoSEQ Analyzer with IMGT gene definitions. At each rarefaction depth, TCR richness and evenness were averaged across 20 rarefaction repeats, and samples with fewer sequences than that depth were excluded. Relative abundances of V, D and J genes were compared between groups using Wilcoxon rank sum tests, with FDR correction applied. For the blinded duplicates, the intraclass correlation was 95% to 96% for TCR richness and averaged 76.4% across some 66 gene segments. TCRdb obtained this table from immuneACCESS and retained in-frame rearrangements with V and J assigned. These tables miss some clones; where compared with another copy, unresolved V genes account for less than half of the shortfall, and the remainder is unexplained. V and J calls and clone size come straight from that table; D and trimming were deduced from the DNA. The sample table on file contains around 31,000 clones. More than 3% of the sample is held by the ten biggest clonotypes.

Every participant had a single incident cervical HPV16 infection, and women with prevalent HPV16 infections were excluded. Cervical HPV DNA was detected by MY09/MY11 PCR, and genotyping was performed by dot-blot hybridization. Roughly 15 mL of heparinized blood were centrifuged, and the buffy coat was aliquoted, frozen at -30°C, then stored at -80°C. QIAGEN kits were used to extract genomic DNA from the buffy coat specimens. A distance of 14 bases separates the germline ends of V and J, which lose 3 bases and 5 bases respectively. From the cysteine through the phenylalanine, the CDR3 covers 14 amino acids. The 33 bases shown cover part of the CDR3, and their frame starts at base 1. CDR1 and CDR2 are read off the germline V gene as SGHVS and FNYEAQ.

The rearrangement joined TRBV7-6 to TRBJ2-7, with TRBD2 as a weak D call on 7 bases. This clonotype was sampled from a woman aged 18 to 75 with a cervical HPV16 infection that either progressed to CIN3+ or cleared (not recorded which). The sample taken for sequencing was blood buffy coat. The CDR3 sequence is CASSFPGGPHEQYF. CDR3 bases read: TGTGCCAGCAGCTTTCCGGGGGGCCCCCACGAG.